This entry features one T cell receptor (beta chain) sequence. What it recognizes is unknown. The data derive from a study of PD-1 blockade in classical Hodgkin lymphoma. Broader study findings: Prior to therapy, complete responders displayed diversity much like that of newly diagnosed patients.

Generated by immunoSEQ multiplex PCR, the TCRdb table keeps only in-frame clones and is missing some. This sample carries roughly 150,000 clones, about 78% of them seen once, and the ten largest clones take roughly 9.2%. All patients experienced relapse after autologous stem cell transplantation, and brentuximab vedotin exposure was variable. Complete response, partial response or progressive disease made up the best responses. The junction had 12 bases not matched to a gene; V was cut back by 2 bases and J by 1 base. CDR1 and CDR2 (germline): SGHRS, YFSETQ. CDR3 length: 18 amino acids. This specimen was peripheral blood mononuclear cells (PBMCs), taken before the second cycle of nivolumab. The receptor's source is a human donor with classical Hodgkin lymphoma. The J gene is TRBJ1-1, the V gene TRBV5-1; TRBD1 matches at 9 bases. The DNA for the CDR3 is TGCGCCAGCAGCTTCTCCGGGACAGGGCTAGGTGAGAACACTGAAGCTTTCTTT. Protein product: CASSFSGTGLGENTEAFF.